The sample holds one count of the clone carrying this T cell receptor (beta chain). Its target is unknown. The data were produced by immunoSEQ multiplex PCR, yet TCRdb's version contains in-frame clones alone and is incomplete. Of roughly 2.1 million clones in the sample, just over 90% were seen once. These data come from a study of shared clonotypes between healthy human individuals. General study points: Naive subsets typically showed greater estimated richness than memory subsets.

Germline V gene sequence: CDR1 SGHNT, CDR2 YYREEE (reference sequence). CDR3 size: 17 residues. Between the trimmed V and J ends, which lost 3 bases and 8 bases, there was a span of 24 bases. Terminally differentiated effector memory CD45RA+ cells were left out of the naive CD8 fraction, which was CD45RO-negative and positively selected for CCR7. The V gene is TRBV5-4, the J gene TRBJ2-1, with D possibly matching TRBD2 (5 bases). This clonotype originated in a man younger than 35 in good health. Some clones in this sample may be carry-over from other donors' samples. The sequencing sample was made of naive CD8+ T cells from PBMCs. The CDR3 sequence: CASSSHPGLARRDEQFF. CDR3 DNA: TGTGCCAGCAGCTCTCATCCTGGACTGGCGAGACGGGATGAGCAGTTCTTC.